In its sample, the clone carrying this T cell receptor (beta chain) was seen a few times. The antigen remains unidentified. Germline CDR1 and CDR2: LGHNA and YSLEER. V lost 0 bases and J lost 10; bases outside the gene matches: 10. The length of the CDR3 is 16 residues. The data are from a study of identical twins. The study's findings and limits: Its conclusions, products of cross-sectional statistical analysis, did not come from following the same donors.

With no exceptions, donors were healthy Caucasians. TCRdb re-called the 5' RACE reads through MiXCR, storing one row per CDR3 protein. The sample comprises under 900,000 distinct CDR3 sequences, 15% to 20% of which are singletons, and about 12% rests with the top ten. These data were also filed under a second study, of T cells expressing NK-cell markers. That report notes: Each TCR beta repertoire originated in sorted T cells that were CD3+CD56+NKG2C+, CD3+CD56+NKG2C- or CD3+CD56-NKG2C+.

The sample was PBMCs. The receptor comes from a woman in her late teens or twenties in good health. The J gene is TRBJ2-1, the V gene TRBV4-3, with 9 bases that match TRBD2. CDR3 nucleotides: TGCGCCAGCAGCCAAGATACGGGGCTAGCGGGATTAGAGCAGTTCTTC. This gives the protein CASSQDTGLAGLEQFF.